The rows below give T cell receptor beta chains drawn from one sample of a study of cytomegalovirus exposure and HLA in healthy donors. Libraries were prepared by immunoSEQ multiplex PCR; TCRdb keeps only in-frame clonotypes and omits some of them. This sample yields approximately 74,000 clones, of which roughly 78% are seen a single time; about 8.8% belongs to the top ten. Source material: PBMCs. The receptors stem from a man in his forties or fifties in good health and CMV-seronegative. CDR3s include the opening cysteine and the closing phenylalanine or tryptophan. The D gene is left open where the match is weak. Expanded clones are given a class, and other clones once, few, many or no size at all.

TRBJ2-1,NA,TRBV7-9,TRBD2,CASSPSGLAGAGEQFF,TGTGCCAGCAGCCCGTCGGGACTAGCGGGAGCAGGTGAGCAGTTCTTC
TRBJ1-4,NA,TRBV18,TRBD1,CASSPTQGAEALATNEKLFF,TGTGCCAGCTCACCAACTCAGGGGGCGGAGGCCCTTGCAACTAATGAAAAACTGTTTTTT
TRBJ1-1,NA,TRBV5-4,NA,CASSLDSGNTEAFF,TGTGCCAGCAGCTTGGACAGCGGGAACACTGAAGCTTTCTTT
TRBJ1-1,NA,TRBV18,TRBD1,CASSPGRTGGSTEAFF,TGTGCCAGCTCACCAGGGAGGACAGGGGGATCCACTGAAGCTTTCTTT
TRBJ1-2,NA,TRBV10-2,NA,CASSTGIGGYGYTF,TGCGCCAGCAGTACAGGCATTGGCGGCTATGGCTACACCTTC
TRBJ1-5,NA,TRBV29-1,NA,CSVTGLGNQPQHF,TGCAGCGTTACAGGGCTCGGCAATCAGCCCCAGCATTTT
TRBJ2-5,NA,TRBV5-4,NA,CASAPGGQEETQYF,TGTGCCAGCGCCCCCGGCGGGCAGGAGGAGACCCAGTACTTC
TRBJ2-2,NA,TRBV5-1,NA,CASSLMLGANTGELFF,TGCGCCAGCAGCTTGATGCTTGGGGCCAACACCGGGGAGCTGTTTTTT
TRBJ1-2,NA,TRBV11-2,NA,CASSFSSYGYTF,TGTGCCAGCAGCTTCTCTTCCTATGGCTACACCTTC
TRBJ2-7,NA,TRBV4-1,TRBD1,CASSQDLGTGSYEQYF,TGCGCCAGCAGCCAAGATCTAGGGACAGGGTCCTACGAGCAGTACTTC
TRBJ2-7,few,TRBV2,NA,CASSESGHSYEQYF,TGTGCCAGCAGTGAGTCAGGCCACTCCTACGAGCAGTACTTC
TRBJ2-7,NA,TRBV7-8,NA,CASSPSRLPTGEQYF,TGTGCCAGCAGCCCGAGCAGACTACCCACCGGGGAGCAGTACTTC
TRBJ1-6,NA,TRBV6-5,NA,CASSSTRDSPLHF,TGTGCCAGCAGTTCGACGCGGGATTCACCCCTCCACTTT
TRBJ2-7,NA,TRBV5-6,NA,CASSRAGPIYEQYF,TGTGCCAGCAGCCGGGCGGGGCCCATCTACGAGCAGTACTTC